This is a list of T cell receptor beta chains from one sample in a study of T-cell reconstitution after alpha-beta-depleted transplantation in children. TCRdb ran MiXCR on the PCR reads and lists one entry per CDR3 protein. The sample consists of some 490,000 distinct CDR3 sequences, around 12% of them appearing once. This specimen consisted of PBMCs from the stem cell graft donor, obtained from the stem cell graft. Receptors were obtained from a human donor who donated a stem cell graft to a child with combined immunodeficiency. CDR3s include the opening cysteine and the closing phenylalanine or tryptophan. D genes are given only for firm matches. Rows may omit the clone size; those that give it use once, few, many or a size class.

>TRBJ2-2|12|many|NA|TRBV10-3
CAAQGSGGELFF
TGTGCCGCCCAGGGGAGTGGCGGGGAGCTGTTTTTT
>TRBJ2-1|15|many|TRBD2|TRBV12-3/TRBV12-4
CASSAGLARVNEQFF
TGTGCCAGCAGCGCAGGACTAGCGCGAGTAAATGAGCAGTTCTTC
>TRBJ2-3|17|NA|NA|TRBV5-6
CASSLAGMAASTDTQYF
TGTGCCAGCAGCTTGGCCGGTATGGCGGCTAGCACAGATACGCAGTATTTT
>TRBJ2-7|15|NA|NA|TRBV11-2
CASSFYFPGGYEQYF
TGTGCCAGCAGCTTTTACTTCCCCGGGGGATACGAGCAGTACTTC
>TRBJ1-6|12|many|NA|TRBV6-5
CASSRIRSPLHF
TGTGCCAGCAGTAGGATACGATCACCCCTCCACTTT
>TRBJ2-1|14|many|TRBD1|TRBV10-3
CAISDRDRDNEQFF
TGTGCCATCAGTGACAGGGACAGAGACAATGAGCAGTTCTTC
>TRBJ2-1|13|NA|TRBD2|TRBV24-1
CATGAGSYNEQFF
TGTGCCACCGGAGCGGGAAGCTACAATGAGCAGTTCTTC
>TRBJ1-1|14|few|NA|TRBV3-1
CASSQTLGNTEAFF
TGTGCCAGCAGCCAAACGTTAGGGAACACTGAAGCTTTCTTT
>TRBJ2-3|18|NA|TRBD2|TRBV7-2
CASSLQSRDYYGSDTQYF
TGTGCCAGCAGCTTACAGTCCCGGGACTACTATGGCTCAGATACGCAGTATTTT
>TRBJ1-2|16|NA|TRBD1|TRBV2
CASSRDRGEGLYGYTF
TGTGCCAGCTCCCGGGACAGGGGGGAGGGCCTCTATGGCTACACCTTC
>TRBJ2-7|16|many|NA|TRBV6-5
CASSYSRGERGYEQYF
TGTGCCAGCAGTTACTCGAGGGGGGAGAGGGGCTACGAGCAGTACTTC
>TRBJ2-3|17|few|TRBD2|TRBV12-3/TRBV12-4
CASSFLAGERITDTQYF
TGTGCCAGCAGTTTCCTAGCGGGAGAGAGGATCACAGATACGCAGTATTTT
>TRBJ2-1|16|many|NA|TRBV24-1
CATSENQGVKHNEQFF
TGTGCCACCTCGGAAAATCAGGGAGTTAAACACAATGAGCAGTTCTTC
>TRBJ2-7|15|NA|TRBD1|TRBV9
CASSATRDRGHEQYF
TGTGCCAGCAGCGCGACCCGGGACAGGGGCCACGAGCAGTACTTC
>TRBJ1-3|19|NA|NA|TRBV11-2
CASSLLNPLPRGSGNTIYF
TGTGCCAGCAGCTTACTCAACCCCCTCCCTCGAGGCTCTGGAAACACCATATATTTT
>TRBJ1-6|14|NA|NA|TRBV2
CASSEVGSDSPLHF
TGTGCCAGCAGTGAAGTTGGATCGGATTCACCCCTCCACTTT
>TRBJ2-1|15|many|TRBD2|TRBV5-1
CASSLELAGFDEQFF
TGCGCCAGCAGCTTGGAGCTAGCGGGTTTTGATGAGCAGTTCTTC
>TRBJ2-1|16|many|NA|TRBV28
CASSPLGGGSYNEQFF
TGTGCCAGCAGCCCCTTGGGTGGGGGCTCCTACAATGAGCAGTTCTTC
>TRBJ2-7|11|NA|TRBD1|TRBV29-1
CSATGGYEQYF
TGCAGCGCGACAGGGGGCTACGAGCAGTACTTC
>TRBJ2-3|12|many|NA|TRBV12-3/TRBV12-4
CASSPHFNTQYF
TGTGCCAGCAGCCCTCACTTTAATACGCAGTATTTT
>TRBJ2-6|18|few|NA|TRBV6-1
CASSEPTGRASGANVLTF
TGTGCCAGCAGTGAACCGACCGGGCGCGCCTCTGGGGCCAACGTCCTGACTTTC
>TRBJ1-1|9|few|NA|TRBV20-1
CHLDTEAFF
TGCCACTTGGACACTGAAGCTTTCTTT
>TRBJ2-1|14|few|TRBD2|TRBV6-2/TRBV6-3
CASNKNRLADEQFF
TGTGCCAGCAATAAAAACCGCCTAGCGGATGAGCAGTTCTTC
>TRBJ2-7|16|NA|NA|TRBV7-9
CASSPSRGESTYEQYF
TGTGCCAGCAGCCCCTCAAGGGGCGAATCCACCTACGAGCAGTACTTC
>TRBJ2-1|11|many|NA|TRBV24-1
CATSVRNEQFF
TGTGCCACCAGTGTGCGAAATGAGCAGTTCTTC
>TRBJ2-7|16|NA|TRBD1|TRBV5-1
CASTPDLGTGVYEQYF
TGCGCCAGCACCCCGGACCTCGGGACAGGTGTCTACGAGCAGTACTTC
>TRBJ2-2|15|NA|NA|TRBV12-3/TRBV12-4
CASSLRDPPAGELFF
TGTGCCAGCAGTCTCCGGGACCCGCCGGCAGGGGAGCTGTTTTTT
>TRBJ2-1|14|many|NA|TRBV7-9
CASSSRAMGNEQFF
TGTGCCAGCAGCTCGCGGGCGATGGGCAATGAGCAGTTCTTC
>TRBJ2-7|14|NA|NA|TRBV28
CATRLPGVNYEQYF
TGTGCCACACGACTTCCCGGGGTAAATTACGAGCAGTACTTC
>TRBJ2-1|16|few|NA|TRBV29-1
CSVPTGGVSSYNEQFF
TGCAGCGTCCCCACCGGTGGGGTTAGCTCCTACAATGAGCAGTTCTTC
>TRBJ2-7|21|NA|TRBD1|TRBV6-2/TRBV6-3
CASSYSGANRGPVEGTYEQYF
TGTGCCAGCAGTTACTCGGGGGCTAATAGGGGGCCCGTAGAGGGAACCTACGAGCAGTACTTC
>TRBJ2-6|17|NA|NA|TRBV12-3/TRBV12-4
CAISTRQVRSGANVLTF
TGTGCCATCAGTACCAGACAGGTACGCTCTGGGGCCAACGTCCTGACTTTC
>TRBJ2-5|16|NA|TRBD2|TRBV6-2/TRBV6-3
CASRSGLAGTGETQYF
TGTGCCAGCAGAAGCGGACTAGCGGGGACGGGGGAGACCCAGTACTTC
>TRBJ2-7|18|NA|TRBD2|TRBV20-1
CSARETSLAGGFSYEQYF
TGCAGTGCTAGAGAGACCTCTCTAGCGGGAGGGTTCTCCTACGAGCAGTACTTC
>TRBJ2-7|14|few|TRBD1|TRBV20-1
CSARPRQGTYEQYF
TGCAGTGCTAGGCCCCGACAGGGTACCTACGAGCAGTACTTC
>TRBJ2-3|15|many|TRBD2|TRBV12-3/TRBV12-4
CASSTGTSGTDTQYF
TGTGCCAGCAGTACCGGGACTAGCGGCACAGATACGCAGTATTTT
>TRBJ2-1|15|NA|TRBD2|TRBV24-1
CATSPSGSSYNEQFF
TGTGCCACCAGCCCGAGCGGGAGCTCCTACAATGAGCAGTTCTTC
>TRBJ2-3|16|many|TRBD1|TRBV5-1
CASSQRTGRFTDTQYF
TGCGCCAGCAGCCAGAGGACAGGGCGATTCACAGATACGCAGTATTTT
>TRBJ2-1|16|many|TRBD2|TRBV7-3
CASSPGTSGREGEQFF
TGTGCCAGCAGCCCAGGGACTAGCGGGAGGGAGGGTGAGCAGTTCTTC
>TRBJ2-1|16|few|TRBD2|TRBV9
CASSVATSGRANEQFF
TGTGCCAGCAGCGTAGCCACTAGCGGGAGAGCAAATGAGCAGTTCTTC
>TRBJ2-5|16|NA|TRBD1|TRBV12-3/TRBV12-4
CASSSGGDRVPETQYF
TGTGCCAGCAGTTCGGGTGGGGACAGGGTTCCAGAGACCCAGTACTTC
>TRBJ2-5|12|NA|NA|TRBV12-3/TRBV12-4
CASSMTSETQYF
TGTGCCAGCAGTATGACTAGTGAGACCCAGTACTTC
>TRBJ2-2|14|NA|NA|TRBV12-3/TRBV12-4
CATFTGRDTGELFF
TGTGCCACCTTCACGGGGCGGGACACCGGGGAGCTGTTTTTT
>TRBJ2-5|17|NA|NA|TRBV11-2
CASSLILPPGGLQTQYF
TGTGCCAGCAGCTTAATCCTCCCCCCCGGGGGACTGCAGACCCAGTACTTC
>TRBJ2-1|14|many|TRBD2|TRBV20-1
CSASREGSFYEQFF
TGCAGTGCCAGCCGGGAGGGGTCTTTCTATGAGCAGTTCTTC
>TRBJ2-5|12|NA|NA|TRBV11-1
CASSLATETQYF
TGTGCCAGCAGCTTAGCGACGGAGACCCAGTACTTC
>TRBJ2-3|16|few|TRBD2|TRBV6-1
CASSRGTSGLTDTQYF
TGTGCCAGCAGTCGAGGGACTAGCGGACTCACAGATACGCAGTATTTT
>TRBJ2-1|18|few|NA|TRBV11-2
CASSFGLGETPIYNEQFF
TGTGCCAGCAGCTTCGGTTTAGGCGAAACCCCAATATACAATGAGCAGTTCTTC
>TRBJ1-6|15|few|NA|TRBV18
CASSPLPWLDSPLHF
TGTGCCAGCTCACCCCTCCCATGGTTGGATTCACCCCTCCACTTT
>TRBJ2-1|16|NA|TRBD2|TRBV7-9
CASSLSPGYGLGVQFF
TGTGCCAGCAGCCTCTCACCCGGCTACGGACTAGGGGTGCAGTTCTTC
>TRBJ2-7|11|NA|NA|TRBV6-6
CASSYGETTDF
TGTGCCAGCAGTTACGGGGAGACAACTGATTTC
>TRBJ1-2|15|many|TRBD1|TRBV3-1
CASSQEGQENYGYTF
TGTGCCAGCAGCCAAGAGGGACAGGAAAACTATGGCTACACCTTC
>TRBJ2-1|12|many|NA|TRBV29-1
CSVGRGGNEQFF
TGCAGCGTTGGCAGGGGGGGCAATGAGCAGTTCTTC
>TRBJ1-5|15|NA|NA|TRBV28
CASSPDRLSNQPQHF
TGTGCCAGCAGTCCCGACAGGTTGAGCAATCAGCCCCAGCATTTT
>TRBJ2-1|16|many|TRBD2|TRBV6-5
CASSYSLAGLYNEQFF
TGTGCCAGCAGTTACTCCCTAGCGGGACTATACAATGAGCAGTTCTTC